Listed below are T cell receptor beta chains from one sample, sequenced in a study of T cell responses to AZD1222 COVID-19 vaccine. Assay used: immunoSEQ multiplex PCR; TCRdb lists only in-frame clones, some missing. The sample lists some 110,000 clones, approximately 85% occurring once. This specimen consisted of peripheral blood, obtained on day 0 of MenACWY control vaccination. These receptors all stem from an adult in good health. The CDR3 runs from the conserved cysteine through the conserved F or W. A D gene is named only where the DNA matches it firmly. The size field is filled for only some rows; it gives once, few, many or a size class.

CDR3 DNA: TGTGCCAGCAGCTACGGACAGGGGGCGTCGGGCACTGAAGCTTTCTTT
CDR3 protein: CASSYGQGASGTEAFF
V gene: TRBV6-6
clone size: few
CDR3 length: 16
D gene: TRBD1
J gene: TRBJ1-1

CDR3 DNA: TGTGCCAGCAGCCTTCAAAGATACAATGAGCAGTTCTTC
CDR3 protein: CASSLQRYNEQFF
V gene: TRBV7-2
clone size: NA
CDR3 length: 13
D gene: NA
J gene: TRBJ2-1

CDR3 DNA: TGTGCCAGCAGCTCCCGGGACAGGGCCAATTCACCCCTCCACTTT
CDR3 protein: CASSSRDRANSPLHF
V gene: TRBV4-2
clone size: NA
CDR3 length: 15
D gene: TRBD1
J gene: TRBJ1-6

CDR3 DNA: TGTGCCAGCAGCTCGGACGGCTACAATCAGCCCCAGCATTTT
CDR3 protein: CASSSDGYNQPQHF
V gene: TRBV5-4
clone size: NA
CDR3 length: 14
D gene: NA
J gene: TRBJ1-5

CDR3 DNA: TGTGCCAGCAGCTTGGAAGGTAGTCTCCTACCTCGAGAGCAGTACTTC
CDR3 protein: CASSLEGSLLPREQYF
V gene: TRBV5-4
clone size: NA
CDR3 length: 16
D gene: NA
J gene: TRBJ2-7

CDR3 DNA: TGTGCCACCAGTGATTCCACAGCTTCAACTAATGAAAAACTGTTTTTT
CDR3 protein: CATSDSTASTNEKLFF
V gene: TRBV24-1
clone size: NA
CDR3 length: 16
D gene: NA
J gene: TRBJ1-4

CDR3 DNA: TGTGCCAGCACCAAAGGGGGCTCTGGGGCCAACGTCCTGACTTTC
CDR3 protein: CASTKGGSGANVLTF
V gene: TRBV7-9
clone size: NA
CDR3 length: 15
D gene: NA
J gene: TRBJ2-6

CDR3 DNA: TGTGCCAGTAGTATTGGGAAACAGGTAGGAGGTGTCTTTGAGAGCACTGAAGCTTTCTTT
CDR3 protein: CASSIGKQVGGVFESTEAFF
V gene: TRBV19
clone size: NA
CDR3 length: 20
D gene: NA
J gene: TRBJ1-1

CDR3 DNA: TGTGCCAGCAGCTTTGTTCAGGGCTATGGCTACACCTTC
CDR3 protein: CASSFVQGYGYTF
V gene: TRBV27
clone size: NA
CDR3 length: 13
D gene: NA
J gene: TRBJ1-2

CDR3 DNA: TGTGCCAGCAGCTCCGGACAGGGGGCTGCAGAGACCCAGTACTTC
CDR3 protein: CASSSGQGAAETQYF
V gene: TRBV7-9
clone size: NA
CDR3 length: 15
D gene: TRBD1
J gene: TRBJ2-5

CDR3 DNA: TGTGCCAGCAGCTCGGTGAAGCCCCAGCATTTT
CDR3 protein: CASSSVKPQHF
V gene: TRBV28
clone size: few
CDR3 length: 11
D gene: NA
J gene: TRBJ1-5

CDR3 DNA: TGTGCCAGCAGCTCAAGAGGGACAGGGGTAGAGACCCAGTACTTC
CDR3 protein: CASSSRGTGVETQYF
V gene: TRBV5-6
clone size: NA
CDR3 length: 15
D gene: TRBD1
J gene: TRBJ2-5

CDR3 DNA: TGTGCCAGCAGTGACCTCGGGACAGGGGGCGATAATGGCTACACCTTC
CDR3 protein: CASSDLGTGGDNGYTF
V gene: TRBV6-2/TRBV6-3
clone size: few
CDR3 length: 16
D gene: TRBD1
J gene: TRBJ1-2

CDR3 DNA: TGTGCCAGCAGCTCCCCTAAGAAAGTCCACACCTTC
CDR3 protein: CASSSPKKVHTF
V gene: TRBV11-2
clone size: NA
CDR3 length: 12
D gene: NA
J gene: TRBJ1-2

CDR3 DNA: TGTGCCATCAGTTTATTGGGGGGGACAGGGACAGATACGCAGTATTTT
CDR3 protein: CAISLLGGTGTDTQYF
V gene: TRBV10-3
clone size: NA
CDR3 length: 16
D gene: TRBD1
J gene: TRBJ2-3

CDR3 DNA: TGTGCCAGCAGACGGACAGCTTACGAGCAGTACTTC
CDR3 protein: CASRRTAYEQYF
V gene: TRBV28
clone size: NA
CDR3 length: 12
D gene: NA
J gene: TRBJ2-7

CDR3 DNA: TGTGCCAGTAGTCGGCAGCGGAGCACAGATACGCAGTATTTT
CDR3 protein: CASSRQRSTDTQYF
V gene: TRBV19
clone size: NA
CDR3 length: 14
D gene: NA
J gene: TRBJ2-3

CDR3 DNA: TGTGCCAGCAGTCAGGACAGGGCTTCCTACAATGAGCAGTTCTTC
CDR3 protein: CASSQDRASYNEQFF
V gene: TRBV6-4
clone size: NA
CDR3 length: 15
D gene: TRBD1
J gene: TRBJ2-1

CDR3 DNA: TGCGCCAGCAGCTTGGGAGAGGGCCACGAGCAGTACTTC
CDR3 protein: CASSLGEGHEQYF
V gene: TRBV5-1
clone size: NA
CDR3 length: 13
D gene: NA
J gene: TRBJ2-7

CDR3 DNA: TGTGCCAGCAGTTCCAGAGGGGGCGGGGAGCTGTTTTTT
CDR3 protein: CASSSRGGGELFF
V gene: TRBV6-5
clone size: NA
CDR3 length: 13
D gene: NA
J gene: TRBJ2-2

CDR3 DNA: TGTGCCAGTAGCAGGGGCGCGAACACTGAAGCTTTCTTT
CDR3 protein: CASSRGANTEAFF
V gene: TRBV19
clone size: NA
CDR3 length: 13
D gene: NA
J gene: TRBJ1-1

CDR3 DNA: TGTGCCAGCAGCCCACGGACTAAACCCTACAATGAGCAGTTCTTC
CDR3 protein: CASSPRTKPYNEQFF
V gene: TRBV5-6
clone size: once
CDR3 length: 15
D gene: NA
J gene: TRBJ2-1

CDR3 DNA: TGTGCCAGCAGCTTGATCCCCGGGCAGGATAATCAGCCCCAGCATTTT
CDR3 protein: CASSLIPGQDNQPQHF
V gene: TRBV5-5
clone size: NA
CDR3 length: 16
D gene: NA
J gene: TRBJ1-5

CDR3 DNA: TGTGCCAGCAGCTTGGGCTCTGGAAACACCATATATTTT
CDR3 protein: CASSLGSGNTIYF
V gene: TRBV5-6
clone size: NA
CDR3 length: 13
D gene: NA
J gene: TRBJ1-3

CDR3 DNA: TGTGCCAGCAGCTTATTGGCGGGGTACTCCTTCGATGAGCAGTTCTTC
CDR3 protein: CASSLLAGYSFDEQFF
V gene: TRBV13
clone size: NA
CDR3 length: 16
D gene: NA
J gene: TRBJ2-1

CDR3 DNA: TGTGCCAGCAGTCCCAACCTAGCATTAGCGGCGGTAGGCACCGGGGAGCTGTTTTTT
CDR3 protein: CASSPNLALAAVGTGELFF
V gene: TRBV6-2/TRBV6-3
clone size: NA
CDR3 length: 19
D gene: NA
J gene: TRBJ2-2

CDR3 DNA: TGTGCCATGAGAAGGGGGAATGAGCAGTACTTC
CDR3 protein: CAMRRGNEQYF
V gene: TRBV10-3
clone size: NA
CDR3 length: 11
D gene: NA
J gene: TRBJ2-7

CDR3 DNA: TGTGCCAGCAGCCTCTTTAGCAATGAGCAGTTCTTC
CDR3 protein: CASSLFSNEQFF
V gene: TRBV12-3/TRBV12-4
clone size: once
CDR3 length: 12
D gene: NA
J gene: TRBJ2-1

CDR3 DNA: TGCGCCAGCAGCTTGACTGACAAACCCTACGAGCAGTACTTC
CDR3 protein: CASSLTDKPYEQYF
V gene: TRBV5-1
clone size: NA
CDR3 length: 14
D gene: NA
J gene: TRBJ2-7

CDR3 DNA: TGTGCCAGCAGCTTAGGGGGCCACAGGGGGACGGATCAGCCCCAGCATTTT
CDR3 protein: CASSLGGHRGTDQPQHF
V gene: TRBV11-2
clone size: NA
CDR3 length: 17
D gene: TRBD1
J gene: TRBJ1-5

CDR3 DNA: TGTGCCAGCAGTTACAACCCGGGCACTGAAGCTTTCTTT
CDR3 protein: CASSYNPGTEAFF
V gene: TRBV6-6
clone size: NA
CDR3 length: 13
D gene: NA
J gene: TRBJ1-1

CDR3 DNA: TGTGCCAGCAGCTTCGGGGGAGGAAACACCATATATTTT
CDR3 protein: CASSFGGGNTIYF
V gene: TRBV7-2
clone size: few
CDR3 length: 13
D gene: NA
J gene: TRBJ1-3

CDR3 DNA: TGTGCCAGTCGGCCCGTGGGACAGGGATCCGGGGAGCTGTTTTTT
CDR3 protein: CASRPVGQGSGELFF
V gene: TRBV19
clone size: NA
CDR3 length: 15
D gene: TRBD1
J gene: TRBJ2-2

CDR3 DNA: TGTGCCAGCACACAAGGGGAAAAACTGTTTTTT
CDR3 protein: CASTQGEKLFF
V gene: TRBV12-3/TRBV12-4
clone size: once
CDR3 length: 11
D gene: NA
J gene: TRBJ1-4

CDR3 DNA: TGTGCCAGCAGCTTGGGCAGATTTCCAACTAATGAAAAACTGTTTTTT
CDR3 protein: CASSLGRFPTNEKLFF
V gene: TRBV11-2
clone size: few
CDR3 length: 16
D gene: NA
J gene: TRBJ1-4

CDR3 DNA: TGTGCCAGCAGCGTTCGACTAGGAACCGGTGAGCAGTTCTTC
CDR3 protein: CASSVRLGTGEQFF
V gene: TRBV7-2
clone size: NA
CDR3 length: 14
D gene: NA
J gene: TRBJ2-1

CDR3 DNA: TGTGCCACGTCCCGGGACATGGCCGGGGAGCTGTTTTTT
CDR3 protein: CATSRDMAGELFF
V gene: TRBV2
clone size: once
CDR3 length: 13
D gene: NA
J gene: TRBJ2-2

CDR3 DNA: TGTGCCACCAGTGACCCTGGGTCTCCCCAAGAGACCCAGTACTTC
CDR3 protein: CATSDPGSPQETQYF
V gene: TRBV24-1
clone size: NA
CDR3 length: 15
D gene: NA
J gene: TRBJ2-5

CDR3 DNA: TGTGCCAGCAGTGCTTTGGGGACAGGGGGCACAGATACGCAGTATTTT
CDR3 protein: CASSALGTGGTDTQYF
V gene: TRBV28
clone size: few
CDR3 length: 16
D gene: TRBD1
J gene: TRBJ2-3

CDR3 DNA: TGTGCCAGCATAGACGGGACAGGGAGGACCTACGAGCAGTACTTC
CDR3 protein: CASIDGTGRTYEQYF
V gene: TRBV6-5
clone size: NA
CDR3 length: 15
D gene: TRBD1
J gene: TRBJ2-7

CDR3 DNA: TGTGCCAGCAGTTACCTCCTAGGGGAGAGCTATGGCTACACCTTC
CDR3 protein: CASSYLLGESYGYTF
V gene: TRBV6-2/TRBV6-3
clone size: NA
CDR3 length: 15
D gene: NA
J gene: TRBJ1-2

CDR3 DNA: TGTGCCAGCAGCCCGACGTGGCGGGTGGATAACTATGGCTACACCTTC
CDR3 protein: CASSPTWRVDNYGYTF
V gene: TRBV3-1/TRBV3-2
clone size: few
CDR3 length: 16
D gene: NA
J gene: TRBJ1-2

CDR3 DNA: TGTGCCAGCAGTTACGTTCAGGGAAGAGGGAGGAATGAGCAGTTCTTC
CDR3 protein: CASSYVQGRGRNEQFF
V gene: TRBV6-2/TRBV6-3
clone size: NA
CDR3 length: 16
D gene: NA
J gene: TRBJ2-1

CDR3 DNA: TGTGCCAGCAGCTATACGAACAGGGGGCGCAGAGGCTACACCTTC
CDR3 protein: CASSYTNRGRRGYTF
V gene: TRBV6-5
clone size: NA
CDR3 length: 15
D gene: TRBD1
J gene: TRBJ1-2

CDR3 DNA: TGTGCCAGCAGCTTGAAATTCGAATCGTATGCTTTCTTT
CDR3 protein: CASSLKFESYAFF
V gene: TRBV5-4
clone size: NA
CDR3 length: 13
D gene: NA
J gene: TRBJ1-1

CDR3 DNA: TGTGCCAGCAAGGCAGGCGGGATTTCACCCCTCCACTTT
CDR3 protein: CASKAGGISPLHF
V gene: TRBV6-5
clone size: NA
CDR3 length: 13
D gene: NA
J gene: TRBJ1-6

CDR3 DNA: TGTGCCAGCAGCCAAGACCCCAACACAGATACGCAGTATTTT
CDR3 protein: CASSQDPNTDTQYF
V gene: TRBV3-1/TRBV3-2
clone size: NA
CDR3 length: 14
D gene: NA
J gene: TRBJ2-3

CDR3 DNA: TGTGCCACCAGCAGAGGGAGCGGGGGCCGGGAGACCCAGTACTTC
CDR3 protein: CATSRGSGGRETQYF
V gene: TRBV15
clone size: NA
CDR3 length: 15
D gene: TRBD2
J gene: TRBJ2-5

CDR3 DNA: TGTGCCACCAGCAGAGCTATAGCGGGGCTCTCCTACGAGCAGTACTTC
CDR3 protein: CATSRAIAGLSYEQYF
V gene: TRBV15
clone size: NA
CDR3 length: 16
D gene: TRBD2
J gene: TRBJ2-7

CDR3 DNA: TGTGCCAGCAGTGAATGGGCAGGGGAGCACACTGAAGCTTTCTTT
CDR3 protein: CASSEWAGEHTEAFF
V gene: TRBV6-1
clone size: NA
CDR3 length: 15
D gene: NA
J gene: TRBJ1-1

CDR3 DNA: TGTGCCACAGGGCGGGTCGGCAATCAGCCCCAGCATTTT
CDR3 protein: CATGRVGNQPQHF
V gene: TRBV7-2
clone size: NA
CDR3 length: 13
D gene: NA
J gene: TRBJ1-5

CDR3 DNA: TGTGCCTGGAGTGTATTTAGCGGGGTGAAGAGCTCCTACAATGAGCAGTTCTTC
CDR3 protein: CAWSVFSGVKSSYNEQFF
V gene: TRBV30
clone size: NA
CDR3 length: 18
D gene: TRBD2
J gene: TRBJ2-1

CDR3 DNA: TGTGCCAGCAGGACAGGGTGGGGGTTGAATGAGCAGTTCTTC
CDR3 protein: CASRTGWGLNEQFF
V gene: TRBV6-5
clone size: NA
CDR3 length: 14
D gene: TRBD1
J gene: TRBJ2-1

CDR3 DNA: TGTGCCACCAGCAGAAAAAAGACAGGGACGGGCTCACCCCTCCACTTT
CDR3 protein: CATSRKKTGTGSPLHF
V gene: TRBV15
clone size: once
CDR3 length: 16
D gene: TRBD1
J gene: TRBJ1-6

CDR3 DNA: TGCGCCAGCAGACCTGGGGGCAGGAACTATGGCTACACCTTC
CDR3 protein: CASRPGGRNYGYTF
V gene: TRBV4-1
clone size: NA
CDR3 length: 14
D gene: NA
J gene: TRBJ1-2

CDR3 DNA: TGTGCCAGCAGCCAAAGGGCTAGCGGGGCGGATACGCAGTATTTT
CDR3 protein: CASSQRASGADTQYF
V gene: TRBV3-1/TRBV3-2
clone size: NA
CDR3 length: 15
D gene: TRBD2
J gene: TRBJ2-3

CDR3 DNA: TGTGCCAGCAGCTTAGAAACAGGGAAAGTCGATGGCTACACCTTC
CDR3 protein: CASSLETGKVDGYTF
V gene: TRBV7-9
clone size: NA
CDR3 length: 15
D gene: NA
J gene: TRBJ1-2

CDR3 DNA: TGTGCCTGGAGCAGACAGAGATATGGCTACACCTTC
CDR3 protein: CAWSRQRYGYTF
V gene: TRBV30
clone size: few
CDR3 length: 12
D gene: NA
J gene: TRBJ1-2

CDR3 DNA: TGCGCCAGCAGCTTGTGGGGAGGCAGGGATGGCTACACCTTC
CDR3 protein: CASSLWGGRDGYTF
V gene: TRBV5-1
clone size: NA
CDR3 length: 14
D gene: NA
J gene: TRBJ1-2

CDR3 DNA: TGTGCCAGTACTCAGCGGGGGGGCGCGGAGACCCAGTACTTC
CDR3 protein: CASTQRGGAETQYF
V gene: TRBV19
clone size: NA
CDR3 length: 14
D gene: TRBD2
J gene: TRBJ2-5